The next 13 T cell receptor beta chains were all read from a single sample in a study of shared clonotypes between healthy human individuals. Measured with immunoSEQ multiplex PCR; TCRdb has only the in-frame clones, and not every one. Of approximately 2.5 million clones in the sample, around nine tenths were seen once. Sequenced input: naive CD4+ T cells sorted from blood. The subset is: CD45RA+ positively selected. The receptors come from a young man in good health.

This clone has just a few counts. CDR3 DNA sequence: TGTGCCACCAGCAGTGGGGGAGGGGTCGGAGGCTACACCTTC. It is translated as CATSSGGGVGGYTF. This chain uses TRBV15 with TRBJ1-2, with D possibly being TRBD1 (5 bases). Trimming shortened V by 3 bases and J by 8 bases, and 16 bases separated the two germline ends. The CDR3 loop spans 14 amino acids. Germline lookup yields CDR1 LNHNV and CDR2 YYDKDF (reference sequence).

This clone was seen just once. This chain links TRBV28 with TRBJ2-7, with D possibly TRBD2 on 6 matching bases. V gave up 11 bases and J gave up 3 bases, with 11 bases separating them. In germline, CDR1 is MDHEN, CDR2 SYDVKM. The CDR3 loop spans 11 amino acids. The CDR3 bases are TGTGCCGGGGGGACGGACTACGAGCAGTACTTC. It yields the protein CAGGTDYEQYF.

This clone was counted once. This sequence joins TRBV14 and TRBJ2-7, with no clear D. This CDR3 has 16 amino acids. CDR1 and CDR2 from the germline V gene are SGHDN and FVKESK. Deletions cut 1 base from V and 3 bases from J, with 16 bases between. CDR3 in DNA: TGTGCCAGCAGCCAAGGGCGACTGTTGGCTATCTACGAGCAGTACTTC. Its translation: CASSQGRLLAIYEQYF.

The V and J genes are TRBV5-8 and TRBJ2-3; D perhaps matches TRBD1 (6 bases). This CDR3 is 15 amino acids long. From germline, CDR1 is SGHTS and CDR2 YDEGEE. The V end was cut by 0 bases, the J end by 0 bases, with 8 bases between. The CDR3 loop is CASSLAGQSTDTQYF. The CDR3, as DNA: TGTGCCAGCAGCTTGGCGGGACAAAGCACAGATACGCAGTATTTT.

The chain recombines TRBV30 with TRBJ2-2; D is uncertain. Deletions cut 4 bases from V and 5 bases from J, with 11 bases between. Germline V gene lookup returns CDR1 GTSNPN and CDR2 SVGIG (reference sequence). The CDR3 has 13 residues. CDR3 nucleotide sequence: TGTGCCTGGAAACAGAACCCGACCGGGGAGCTGTTTTTT. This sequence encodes CAWKQNPTGELFF.

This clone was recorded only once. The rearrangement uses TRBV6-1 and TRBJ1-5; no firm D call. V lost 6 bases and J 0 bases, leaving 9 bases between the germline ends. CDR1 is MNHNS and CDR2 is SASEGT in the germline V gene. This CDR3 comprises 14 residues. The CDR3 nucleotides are TGTGCCAGCAGGTCAGGCCATAGCAATCAGCCCCAGCATTTT. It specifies CASRSGHSNQPQHF.

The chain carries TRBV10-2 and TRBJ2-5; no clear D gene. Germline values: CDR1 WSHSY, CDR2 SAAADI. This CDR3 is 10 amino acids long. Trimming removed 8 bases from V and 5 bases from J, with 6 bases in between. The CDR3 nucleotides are TGCGCCAGCCTTATGGAGACCCAGTACTTC. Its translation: CASLMETQYF.

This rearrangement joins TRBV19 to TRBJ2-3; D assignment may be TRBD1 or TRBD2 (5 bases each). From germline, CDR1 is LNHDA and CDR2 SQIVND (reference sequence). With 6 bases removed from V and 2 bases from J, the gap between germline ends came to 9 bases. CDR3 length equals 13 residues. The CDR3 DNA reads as TGTGCCAGTAGGGGACGAAACACAGATACGCAGTATTTT. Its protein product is CASRGRNTDTQYF.

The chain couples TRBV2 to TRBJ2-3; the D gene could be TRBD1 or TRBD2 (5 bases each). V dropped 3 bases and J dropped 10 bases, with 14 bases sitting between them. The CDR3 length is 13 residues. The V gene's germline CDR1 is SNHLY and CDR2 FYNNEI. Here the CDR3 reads CASSERGATAQYF. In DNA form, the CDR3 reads TGTGCCAGCAGTGAGAGGGGCGCGACAGCGCAGTATTTT.

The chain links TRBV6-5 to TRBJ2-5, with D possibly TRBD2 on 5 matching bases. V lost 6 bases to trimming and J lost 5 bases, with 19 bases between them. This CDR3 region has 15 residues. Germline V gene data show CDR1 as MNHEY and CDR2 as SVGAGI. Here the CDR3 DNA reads TGTGCCAGCAGAAGAGCTGCGGGCCCTCTGGAGACCCAGTACTTC. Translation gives CASRRAAGPLETQYF.

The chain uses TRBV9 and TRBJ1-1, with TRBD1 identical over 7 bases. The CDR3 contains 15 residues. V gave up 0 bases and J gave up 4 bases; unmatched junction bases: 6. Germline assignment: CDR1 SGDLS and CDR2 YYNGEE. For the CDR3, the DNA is TGTGCCAGCAGCGTAGGGTCCGACAGGGCCACTGAAGCTTTCTTT. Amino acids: CASSVGSDRATEAFF.

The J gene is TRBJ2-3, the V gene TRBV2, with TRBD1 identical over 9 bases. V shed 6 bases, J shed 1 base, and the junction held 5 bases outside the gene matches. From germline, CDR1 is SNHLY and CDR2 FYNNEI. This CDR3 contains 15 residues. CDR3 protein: CASRATGGGTDTQYF. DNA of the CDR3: TGTGCCAGCAGAGCGACAGGGGGGGGCACAGATACGCAGTATTTT.

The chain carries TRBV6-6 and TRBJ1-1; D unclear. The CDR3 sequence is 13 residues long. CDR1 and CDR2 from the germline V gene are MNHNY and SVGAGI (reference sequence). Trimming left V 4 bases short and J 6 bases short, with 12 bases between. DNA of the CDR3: TGTGCCAGCAGTTCTTCCGGGGTGGCTGAAGCTTTCTTT. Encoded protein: CASSSSGVAEAFF.